The entry below gives a single T cell receptor beta chain sequence along with its context. Its antigen is still unknown. The junction shows a germline mismatch at one end, possibly a read error. The library was generated by 5' RACE. TCRdb shows the sequencer as Illumina HiSeq 2500. The second PCR ran for about 6 to 12 cycles and used a J-beta primer mix along with a sample-barcoded 5' primer. A unique molecular identifier was introduced onto each TCR beta cDNA molecule by a template-switch 5' adaptor carrying 12 random nucleotides. At least 2.5 million CDR3-containing paired-end reads were obtained from each sample. The Mint cDNA synthesis kit, primed by a TRBC-specific oligonucleotide, was used to synthesize first-strand cDNA from all RNA. Following uracil-DNA glycosylase treatment, all cDNA underwent a first 18-cycle PCR with the universal primers M1SS and BC2_uni_R. In the authors' own workflow: Normalization of each sample was performed by random selection of 1 million high-quality reads, each carrying a distinct molecular identifier. Instead of being binned into consensus sequences, reads that shared molecular identifiers were thrown out. MiTCR, set to a Q25 quality threshold and the strictest error-elimination algorithm, was used for CDR3 identification, clonotype clustering and error correction. Lower-bound total TCR beta diversity was estimated with a nonparametric unseen species model using Euler transformation. The raw public reads went through TCRdb reprocessing: fastp at Q25, MiXCR clone calling, in-frame beta chains kept. Duplicate CDR3 protein sequences are folded into a single record with the most common DNA and genes. What appears here as the V and J calls and clone size reflects TCRdb's work, not the paper's. In this sample the table shows about 1.7 million distinct CDR3 sequences, 28% of which occur a single time. Of the sample, about 7.7% is held by the ten largest clones.

The roughly 39 donors, aged about 6 to 95 years, were systemically healthy Caucasian individuals from Russia. Each donor gave about 9.8 milliliters of peripheral blood, drawn into EDTA-treated Vacutainer tubes. PBMCs were isolated by Ficoll-Paque density-gradient centrifugation, with at least 6.5 million obtained per sample. Trizol reagent was used to extract total RNA from PBMCs, with at least 5.5 micrograms per sample. For every donor, flow cytometry on a PBMC aliquot measured the percentage of naive CD45RAhigh/CD27high T cells. This specimen comes from a study of blood T cells in healthy people across ages (dated by TCRdb to the mid-2010s). Background for the entire study: In model experiments, roughly one uniquely barcoded TCR beta cDNA molecule per two T cells was captured by template switching. To track age-related changes in TCR beta repertoire diversity, the study relied on deep sequencing normalized with unique cDNA molecular identifiers. Four age groups were formed from the donors: young (average 16 years), middle-aged (approximately 42), aged (roughly 58) and long-lived (around 82). To avoid experimental bias, donors of different ages were spread randomly across the sequencing lanes. For two donors (one aged 18 to 29 and one aged 80 or older), the study analyzed two additional independent replicas of 1 million unique cDNA reads from the same blood draw. What the work shows at the level of the full study, not this receptor alone: As age increased, observed TCR beta diversity per million T cells dropped in a roughly linear way, and a significant reduction was already evident by age 40. A strong correlation was found between observed TCR beta diversity and the percentage of naive T cells measured by flow cytometry. Because the CMV infection status of the donors was unknown, age-related changes in expanded clonotypes may potentially have been confounded. Compared with the aged group, more naive CD4+ T cells, fewer expanded clones and increased TCR diversity were shown by the long-lived group, suggesting age selection. Because profiling used bulk unsorted PBMCs, naive and antigen-experienced compartments could not be compared conclusively. Estimates of total diversity based on one million sequenced T cells were regarded as lower bounds and as underestimates.

Spanning cysteine to phenylalanine, the CDR3 consists of 11 amino acids. The read is trimmed to its CDR3 DNA, 33 bases read in frame from base 1. Taken from the germline V gene, the CDR1 and CDR2 loops are MNHEY and SVGAGI. This TCR was recovered from a woman aged 25 to 39 in good health. The receptor chain draws on TRBV6-5 and TRBJ1-2; the D segment cannot be called with confidence. Sequenced: blood. The sequenced DNA: TGTGACAGCAGTTTAGGTTCTGACTACACCTTC. Translated, this is CDSSLGSDYTF.